This T cell receptor beta chain was found in a study of T cells expressing NK-cell markers. In the study overall: Researchers got TCR beta repertoires out of sorted CD3+CD56+NKG2C+, CD3+CD56+NKG2C- and CD3+CD56-NKG2C+ T cells.

The study, taken as a whole, reports: Dominant NKG2C+ clonotypes in a handful of donors made up 1.0-7.0% of CD8+ T cells. Clones of NKG2C+ T cells that had expanded were of unclear HCMV specificity.

cDNA encoding TCR beta was synthesized via 5'RACE template switching incorporating UMIs. From the 5' RACE reads, TCRdb lists one entry per CDR3 protein and no DNA. Its table records some 600,000 distinct CDR3 sequences. In regard to this clonotype: The antigen is not known.

This CDR3 spans 15 amino acids. Germline-derived CDR1 and CDR2 are LGHDT and YNNKEL (reference sequence). The TCR originated in a man younger than 35 in good health. Sequenced: blood T cells: a sorted CD56 or NKG2C T cell subset, CD4+ or CD8+ T cells, or bulk PBMC T cells (not recorded which). This sequence joins TRBV3-1 and TRBJ2-5; the TCRdb D gene call, TRBD2, has no DNA to confirm it. The CDR3: CASSPGHNFQETQYF.